These T cell receptor beta chains were read from a single sample in a study of blood T cell repertoires in COVID-19. The protocol was immunoSEQ multiplex PCR, while the TCRdb copy is restricted to in-frame clones and leaves out a portion. The sample shows 390,000 or so clones, about four fifths of them seen only once. What was sequenced was PBMCs or T cells enriched from blood (not recorded which). The receptors here all came from a woman aged 45-65 years who had recovered from COVID-19. Each CDR3 is given with its conserved first and last residue. Each record gives: clone size, V gene, D gene, J gene, CDR3 protein, CDR3 DNA. A D gene is named only where the DNA matches it firmly. A row's size may be missing; if present it is once, few, many or a size class.

abundance: -; v_gene: TRBV6-5; d_gene: TRBD2; j_gene: TRBJ2-2; CDR3aa: CASSPAGPRGGELFF; CDR3nt: TGTGCCAGCAGTCCAGCGGGGCCCCGGGGCGGGGAGCTGTTTTTT
abundance: -; v_gene: TRBV20-1; d_gene: TRBD1; j_gene: TRBJ1-2; CDR3aa: CSAGDSYGYTF; CDR3nt: TGCAGTGCAGGGGACAGCTATGGCTACACCTTC
abundance: -; v_gene: TRBV3-1/TRBV3-2; d_gene: -; j_gene: TRBJ1-2; CDR3aa: CASSPGTRHYGYTF; CDR3nt: TGTGCCAGCAGCCCGGGGACACGGCACTATGGCTACACCTTC
abundance: -; v_gene: TRBV18; d_gene: -; j_gene: TRBJ2-7; CDR3aa: CASSLYLEQYF; CDR3nt: TGTGCCAGCTCACTTTATCTCGAGCAGTACTTC
abundance: once; v_gene: TRBV19; d_gene: -; j_gene: TRBJ2-3; CDR3aa: CASSIPPGDTQYF; CDR3nt: TGTGCCAGTAGTATACCCCCAGGAGATACGCAGTATTTT
abundance: -; v_gene: TRBV4-1; d_gene: TRBD2; j_gene: TRBJ2-3; CDR3aa: CASSPEGLAGPTDTQYF; CDR3nt: TGCGCCAGCAGCCCAGAAGGACTAGCGGGACCCACAGATACGCAGTATTTT
abundance: -; v_gene: TRBV11-2; d_gene: -; j_gene: TRBJ2-7; CDR3aa: CASSLGGGGTYEQYF; CDR3nt: TGTGCCAGCAGCTTAGGGGGAGGGGGGACCTACGAGCAGTACTTC
abundance: -; v_gene: TRBV21-1; d_gene: -; j_gene: TRBJ1-4; CDR3aa: CASSRKSRYTHEKLFF; CDR3nt: TGTGCCAGCAGCCGAAAATCTAGGTATACCCACGAAAAACTGTTTTTT
abundance: -; v_gene: TRBV29-1; d_gene: -; j_gene: TRBJ1-2; CDR3aa: CSVEEVAGNYGYTF; CDR3nt: TGCAGCGTTGAAGAAGTTGCGGGGAACTATGGCTACACCTTC
abundance: -; v_gene: TRBV6-5; d_gene: TRBD1; j_gene: TRBJ1-1; CDR3aa: CASSSTAGTGGAFF; CDR3nt: TGTGCCAGCAGTTCGACAGCTGGGACAGGGGGTGCTTTCTTT
abundance: -; v_gene: TRBV5-4; d_gene: -; j_gene: TRBJ2-5; CDR3aa: CASSLEASQEAQYF; CDR3nt: TGTGCCAGCAGCTTGGAGGCCAGCCAAGAGGCCCAGTACTTC
abundance: few; v_gene: TRBV10-2; d_gene: TRBD1; j_gene: TRBJ1-5; CDR3aa: CASSDKPRGDQPQHF; CDR3nt: TGCGCCAGCAGTGACAAGCCCAGGGGGGATCAGCCCCAGCATTTT
abundance: -; v_gene: TRBV5-1; d_gene: -; j_gene: TRBJ1-2; CDR3aa: CASRFTVGFAGAVGYTF; CDR3nt: TGCGCCAGCAGATTCACTGTCGGGTTTGCAGGGGCGGTTGGCTACACCTTC
abundance: -; v_gene: TRBV21-1; d_gene: -; j_gene: TRBJ1-2; CDR3aa: CASSRRDRANYGYTF; CDR3nt: TGTGCCAGCAGCAGGAGGGACAGGGCTAACTATGGCTACACCTTC
abundance: -; v_gene: TRBV7-3; d_gene: -; j_gene: TRBJ1-3; CDR3aa: CASSPSTGHGNTIYF; CDR3nt: TGTGCCAGCAGCCCTTCCACAGGGCACGGAAACACCATATATTTT
abundance: -; v_gene: TRBV5-1; d_gene: -; j_gene: TRBJ1-2; CDR3aa: CASSGSDSNYGYTF; CDR3nt: TGCGCCAGCAGCGGCTCTGACAGCAACTATGGCTACACCTTC
abundance: -; v_gene: TRBV11-2; d_gene: TRBD1; j_gene: TRBJ1-6; CDR3aa: CASSLGAGGRNSPLHF; CDR3nt: TGTGCCAGCAGCTTAGGCGCAGGGGGTAGAAATTCACCCCTCCACTTT
abundance: -; v_gene: TRBV7-8; d_gene: -; j_gene: TRBJ1-5; CDR3aa: CASSYSTVANQPQHF; CDR3nt: TGTGCCAGCAGCTACTCGACAGTCGCGAATCAGCCCCAGCATTTT
abundance: once; v_gene: TRBV20-1; d_gene: TRBD1; j_gene: TRBJ1-1; CDR3aa: CSASRGQVNTEAFF; CDR3nt: TGCAGTGCGAGTAGGGGACAGGTGAACACTGAAGCTTTCTTT
abundance: -; v_gene: TRBV18; d_gene: -; j_gene: TRBJ2-4; CDR3aa: CADVAGLAKNIQYF; CDR3nt: TGTGCCGATGTGGCGGGTTTAGCCAAAAACATTCAGTACTTC
abundance: -; v_gene: TRBV30; d_gene: -; j_gene: TRBJ2-5; CDR3aa: CAWNLLKTQYF; CDR3nt: TGTGCCTGGAACCTATTAAAGACCCAGTACTTC
abundance: -; v_gene: TRBV4-3; d_gene: TRBD2; j_gene: TRBJ2-3; CDR3aa: CASRTQRERIDTQYF; CDR3nt: TGCGCCAGCAGAACCCAGCGGGAGAGGATAGATACGCAGTATTTT
abundance: -; v_gene: TRBV27; d_gene: -; j_gene: TRBJ2-7; CDR3aa: CASSRATGVYEQYF; CDR3nt: TGTGCCAGCAGCCGCGCCACGGGAGTGTACGAGCAGTACTTC
abundance: -; v_gene: TRBV30; d_gene: TRBD1; j_gene: TRBJ1-2; CDR3aa: CAWSRDRGLSGYTF; CDR3nt: TGTGCCTGGAGCCGGGACAGGGGACTGAGTGGCTACACCTTC
abundance: -; v_gene: TRBV13; d_gene: TRBD2; j_gene: TRBJ2-1; CDR3aa: CASSLGLPGLAGAMNEQFF; CDR3nt: TGTGCCAGCAGCTTAGGCCTCCCGGGACTAGCGGGAGCAATGAATGAGCAGTTCTTC
abundance: -; v_gene: TRBV15; d_gene: -; j_gene: TRBJ2-1; CDR3aa: CATSRGYRLVSSNEQFF; CDR3nt: TGTGCCACCAGCAGAGGGTATCGACTAGTATCGTCCAATGAGCAGTTCTTC
abundance: -; v_gene: TRBV3-1/TRBV3-2; d_gene: -; j_gene: TRBJ1-2; CDR3aa: CASSQAGTSVGYTF; CDR3nt: TGTGCCAGCAGCCAAGCCGGGACATCGGTCGGCTACACCTTC
abundance: few; v_gene: TRBV14; d_gene: -; j_gene: TRBJ2-1; CDR3aa: CASSQADYWLDEQFF; CDR3nt: TGTGCCAGCAGCCAAGCCGACTACTGGCTTGATGAGCAGTTCTTC
abundance: -; v_gene: TRBV5-1; d_gene: -; j_gene: TRBJ1-2; CDR3aa: CASSSGGYGYTF; CDR3nt: TGCGCCAGCAGCTCGGGGGGCTATGGCTACACCTTC
abundance: -; v_gene: TRBV7-9; d_gene: TRBD1; j_gene: TRBJ1-2; CDR3aa: CASSPHGTGYSYTF; CDR3nt: TGTGCCAGCAGCCCACATGGGACAGGGTATAGCTACACCTTC
abundance: -; v_gene: TRBV9; d_gene: -; j_gene: TRBJ1-3; CDR3aa: CASTGLSGNTIYF; CDR3nt: TGTGCCAGCACAGGGCTCTCTGGAAACACCATATATTTT
abundance: -; v_gene: TRBV9; d_gene: -; j_gene: TRBJ1-1; CDR3aa: CASSVGSGGNTEAFF; CDR3nt: TGTGCCAGCAGCGTAGGGTCCGGGGGGAACACTGAAGCTTTCTTT
abundance: -; v_gene: TRBV11-2; d_gene: -; j_gene: TRBJ2-7; CDR3aa: CASSLGRVSYEQYF; CDR3nt: TGTGCCAGCAGCTTAGGGCGGGTTTCCTACGAGCAGTACTTC
abundance: -; v_gene: TRBV19; d_gene: -; j_gene: TRBJ2-4; CDR3aa: CASSIPGVGIQYF; CDR3nt: TGTGCCAGTAGTATCCCAGGGGTGGGCATTCAGTACTTC
abundance: -; v_gene: TRBV2; d_gene: -; j_gene: TRBJ1-1; CDR3aa: CASSETGHLNTEAFF; CDR3nt: TGTGCCAGCAGTGAAACGGGACACCTGAACACTGAAGCTTTCTTT
abundance: -; v_gene: TRBV19; d_gene: -; j_gene: TRBJ1-5; CDR3aa: CASRDSPNQPQHF; CDR3nt: TGTGCCAGTAGGGACAGTCCCAATCAGCCCCAGCATTTT
abundance: -; v_gene: TRBV20-1; d_gene: -; j_gene: TRBJ1-5; CDR3aa: CSASMGAQPQHF; CDR3nt: TGCAGTGCTAGTATGGGGGCCCAGCCCCAGCATTTT
abundance: -; v_gene: TRBV19; d_gene: -; j_gene: TRBJ2-2; CDR3aa: CASTPWYSPAGELFF; CDR3nt: TGTGCCAGTACCCCGTGGTACAGCCCCGCCGGGGAGCTGTTTTTT
abundance: -; v_gene: TRBV6-5; d_gene: TRBD1; j_gene: TRBJ2-1; CDR3aa: CASRQGRNEQFF; CDR3nt: TGTGCCAGCAGACAGGGGCGGAATGAGCAGTTCTTC
abundance: -; v_gene: TRBV13; d_gene: TRBD1; j_gene: TRBJ1-6; CDR3aa: CASSISTGGVVSYNSPLHF; CDR3nt: TGTGCCAGCAGCATCTCGACAGGGGGGGTAGTATCCTATAATTCACCCCTCCACTTT
abundance: -; v_gene: TRBV7-2; d_gene: -; j_gene: TRBJ1-6; CDR3aa: CASSFGASYNSPLHF; CDR3nt: TGTGCCAGCAGCTTTGGGGCCTCCTATAATTCACCCCTCCACTTT
abundance: -; v_gene: TRBV19; d_gene: TRBD1; j_gene: TRBJ1-2; CDR3aa: CASRILTTGTGGDGYTF; CDR3nt: TGTGCCAGTAGGATCCTTACGACCGGGACAGGGGGCGATGGCTACACCTTC
abundance: -; v_gene: TRBV3-1/TRBV3-2; d_gene: TRBD2; j_gene: TRBJ2-1; CDR3aa: CASSPGGAGGRNEQFF; CDR3nt: TGTGCCAGCAGCCCGGGTGGAGCGGGAGGACGTAATGAGCAGTTCTTC
abundance: -; v_gene: TRBV3-1/TRBV3-2; d_gene: -; j_gene: TRBJ2-3; CDR3aa: CASSPLPRDTDTQYF; CDR3nt: TGTGCCAGCAGCCCCCTGCCGAGAGACACAGATACGCAGTATTTT
abundance: -; v_gene: TRBV15; d_gene: -; j_gene: TRBJ2-7; CDR3aa: CATSRDRGSYEQYF; CDR3nt: TGTGCCACCAGCAGAGATCGCGGGTCGTACGAGCAGTACTTC
abundance: -; v_gene: TRBV5-4; d_gene: TRBD1; j_gene: TRBJ1-2; CDR3aa: CASSSQGDPNYGYTF; CDR3nt: TGTGCCAGCAGCTCCCAGGGGGACCCTAACTATGGCTACACCTTC
abundance: few; v_gene: TRBV5-1; d_gene: TRBD1; j_gene: TRBJ1-2; CDR3aa: CASNTAGQGGGYTF; CDR3nt: TGCGCCAGCAACACTGCGGGACAGGGTGGGGGCTACACCTTC
abundance: -; v_gene: TRBV9; d_gene: TRBD1; j_gene: TRBJ1-2; CDR3aa: CASHQGGSNYGYTF; CDR3nt: TGTGCCAGTCACCAGGGGGGATCTAACTATGGCTACACCTTC
abundance: -; v_gene: TRBV3-1/TRBV3-2; d_gene: -; j_gene: TRBJ1-6; CDR3aa: CASSQQGYNSPLHF; CDR3nt: TGTGCCAGCAGCCAACAGGGCTATAATTCACCCCTCCACTTT
abundance: -; v_gene: TRBV4-2; d_gene: -; j_gene: TRBJ2-1; CDR3aa: CASSQPRQPDLGTFF; CDR3nt: TGTGCCAGCAGCCAACCCCGACAGCCGGACCTAGGTACGTTCTTC
abundance: -; v_gene: TRBV5-4; d_gene: -; j_gene: TRBJ1-2; CDR3aa: CASSLEAAGSFYGYTF; CDR3nt: TGTGCCAGCAGCTTGGAAGCCGCAGGTTCGTTCTATGGCTACACCTTC
abundance: -; v_gene: TRBV29-1; d_gene: -; j_gene: TRBJ2-1; CDR3aa: CSVARNEQFF; CDR3nt: TGCAGCGTTGCCCGCAATGAGCAGTTCTTC
abundance: -; v_gene: TRBV5-1; d_gene: TRBD1; j_gene: TRBJ2-7; CDR3aa: CASSPGDRVYEQYF; CDR3nt: TGCGCCAGCAGCCCTGGGGACAGGGTCTACGAGCAGTACTTC
abundance: -; v_gene: TRBV5-1; d_gene: -; j_gene: TRBJ2-3; CDR3aa: CASSLSSGTPLTDTQYF; CDR3nt: TGCGCCAGCAGCCTCTCATCCGGGACACCCCTCACAGATACGCAGTATTTT
abundance: few; v_gene: TRBV9; d_gene: TRBD1; j_gene: TRBJ1-6; CDR3aa: CASSVGTGDNSPLHF; CDR3nt: TGTGCCAGCAGCGTAGGTACAGGGGATAATTCACCCCTCCACTTT
abundance: -; v_gene: TRBV5-1; d_gene: -; j_gene: TRBJ2-3; CDR3aa: CASSPRVREKYSDTQYF; CDR3nt: TGCGCCAGCAGCCCCCGAGTGAGGGAGAAGTACAGTGATACGCAGTATTTT
abundance: -; v_gene: TRBV7-3; d_gene: -; j_gene: TRBJ1-1; CDR3aa: CASSPALDSLNTEAFF; CDR3nt: TGTGCCAGCAGCCCCGCCCTGGACAGCCTGAACACTGAAGCTTTCTTT
abundance: -; v_gene: TRBV19; d_gene: TRBD1; j_gene: TRBJ1-2; CDR3aa: CASSLRDRGGGYTF; CDR3nt: TGTGCCAGTAGTTTGCGGGACAGGGGAGGAGGCTACACCTTC